This is a list of T cell receptor beta chains from one sample in a study of blood T cell repertoires in COVID-19. Sequencing used immunoSEQ multiplex PCR; TCRdb keeps in-frame clones, though not all of them. The sample has 150,000 to 200,000 clones, approximately 80% seen once. Specimen: PBMCs or T cells enriched from blood (not recorded which). The receptors come from a woman in her fifties or sixties who had recovered from COVID-19. The CDR3 runs from the conserved cysteine through the conserved F or W. A D gene is named only where the DNA matches it firmly. Size tells how often a clone was seen (once, few, many) or the class of an expanded clone, and some rows leave it out.

- | TRBJ1-2 | TRBV5-1 | - | TGCGCCAGCAGCTTGGACGGGATTGGTGCACTAGGAGGCTACACCTTC | CASSLDGIGALGGYTF
many | TRBJ1-2 | TRBV11-2 | - | TGTGCCAGCAGCTCGACCAGAGGGAGGGCCCTCGAGGGCTACACCTTC | CASSSTRGRALEGYTF
- | TRBJ2-1 | TRBV5-1 | - | TGCGCCAGCAGCACAACCACAGGGCTCGGCATTAACTACAATGAGCAGTTCTTC | CASSTTTGLGINYNEQFF
- | TRBJ1-1 | TRBV11-1 | TRBD1 | TGTGCCAGCGGGACACAGGGGGGAACTGAAGCTTTCTTT | CASGTQGGTEAFF
- | TRBJ1-3 | TRBV10-3 | - | TGTGCCATCAGTGAACACAGCTCTGGAAACACCATATATTTT | CAISEHSSGNTIYF
few | TRBJ1-4 | TRBV15 | - | TGTGCCACCAGCAGACACACCGGGACTCAAGGTAAGCGGGCCCTACATAATGAAAAACTGTTTTTT | CATSRHTGTQGKRALHNEKLFF
- | TRBJ1-4 | TRBV27 | TRBD1 | TGTGCCAGCAGTTTGGCCAGGGGGATTGCAACTAATGAAAAACTGTTTTTT | CASSLARGIATNEKLFF
- | TRBJ2-1 | TRBV6-1 | TRBD2 | TGTGCCAGCAGTGAAAGACTAGCGGGGGACAATGAGCAGTTCTTC | CASSERLAGDNEQFF
- | TRBJ1-1 | TRBV9 | TRBD1 | TGTGCCAGCAGGGACCATTACAGGGGAACTGAAGCTTTCTTT | CASRDHYRGTEAFF
- | TRBJ1-1 | TRBV19 | TRBD1 | TGTGCCAGTACCCCAGGGGGCCTGAACACTGAAGCTTTCTTT | CASTPGGLNTEAFF
- | TRBJ2-5 | TRBV28 | TRBD2 | TGTGCCACCGGGGGGGCAGGGACTGAGACCCAGTACTTC | CATGGAGTETQYF